Below are 27 T cell receptor beta chains sequenced from a single sample in a study of T cell repertoires in aging, cancer and after chemotherapy. The template was genomic DNA from peripheral blood, not RNA. A mixed TRB-A/B primer pool amplified rearranged TRB by multiplex touch-down PCR. TCRdb re-called the multiplex PCR reads with MiXCR, one entry per CDR3 protein. This sample has about 13,000 distinct CDR3 sequences, with roughly 26% found just once. Material: blood. Every receptor here comes from a human donor in good health.

The chain carries TRBV21-1 and TRBJ1-2; the D call in the table, TRBD1, was not verified against the DNA. TRBV21-1 is a known pseudogene. CDR3 length: 16 residues. The CDR3 loop reads CASSGGTGVIYGGYTF. Here the CDR3 DNA reads TGTGCCAGCAGCGGGGGGACAGGGGTCATATACGGTGGCTACACCTTC.

This clonotype was seen more than once but under ten times. This chain connects TRBV20-1 to TRBJ2-2, with D perhaps given as TRBD1 or TRBD2 (5 bases each). The germline V gene encodes CDR1 DFQATT and CDR2 SNEGSKA (reference sequence). The V end lost 3 bases, the J end lost 6 bases, and 8 bases lay between the germline ends. This CDR3 is 12 amino acids long. The CDR3 region has the DNA TGCAGTGCTAGCATGGGACCCGGGGAGCTGTTTTTT. Its protein is CSASMGPGELFF.

The rearrangement joins TRBV27 to TRBJ2-3; unclear D gene. Germline-derived CDR1 and CDR2 are MNHEY and SMNVEV (reference sequence). The germline V and J ends were trimmed by 3 bases and 0 bases, with 7 bases remaining between them. The CDR3 sequence is 14 residues long. CDR3 sequence (DNA): TGTGCCAGCAGTTTGGTACTTAGCACAGATACGCAGTATTTT. It encodes CASSLVLSTDTQYF.

The V call is TRBV5-6, the J call TRBJ2-5; unclear D gene. The V end lost 4 bases, the J end lost 2 bases, and 12 bases lay between the germline ends. CDR1 SGHDT and CDR2 YYEEEE come from the germline V gene. The CDR3 sequence is 14 residues long. CDR3 protein: CASSTSGVQETQYF. As DNA, the CDR3 is TGTGCCAGCAGCACTTCAGGAGTACAAGAGACCCAGTACTTC. Drawing the rest from reference TRBV5-6 and TRBJ2-5, the complete variable domain is DAGVTQSPTHLIKTRGQQVTLRCSPKSGHDTVSWYQQALGQGPQFIFQYYEEEERQRGNFPDRFSGHQFPNYSSELNVNALLLGDSALYLCASSTSGVQETQYFGPGTRLLVL.

In its sample, this clonotype was seen a few times. This chain joins TRBV19 and TRBJ1-5; 7 nucleotides match TRBD1. Trimming took 3 bases from V and 3 from J; bases not matched to a gene: 8. Germline lookup yields CDR1 LNHDA and CDR2 SQIVND (reference sequence). CDR3 size: 16 residues. CDR3 residues: CASSIKSTGHNQPQHF. Here the CDR3 DNA reads TGTGCCAGTAGTATCAAATCGACAGGGCACAATCAGCCCCAGCATTTT.

This clonotype was seen a handful of times. V usage is TRBV20-1 and J usage is TRBJ2-7; 11 bases are a match to TRBD2. After removal of 6 bases from V and 3 bases from J, the junction contained 10 bases not matched to a gene. Germline V gene data show CDR1 as DFQATT and CDR2 as SNEGSKA (reference sequence). The CDR3 runs to 15 residues. CDR3 amino acids: CSATERTSGRYEQYF. The CDR3 DNA reads TGCAGTGCAACAGAACGGACTAGCGGGCGCTACGAGCAGTACTTC.

V and J are TRBV20-1 and TRBJ1-1; D is undetermined. The CDR3 has 14 residues. Per germline, CDR1 DFQATT and CDR2 SNEGSKA (reference sequence). The ends were cut back, 2 bases at V and 0 bases at J, with 10 bases in the middle. The DNA of the CDR3 is TGCAGTGCTAGACCCCGAGGAGTGAACACTGAAGCTTTCTTT. This codes for CSARPRGVNTEAFF.

In regard to this clonotype: A much more abundant neighbour one base away suggests this may be a read error. The J gene is TRBJ2-7, the V gene TRBV19, with a weak D call TRBD2 (5 bases). Germline values: CDR1 LNHDA, CDR2 SQIVND (reference sequence). Trimming shortened V by 4 bases and J by 5 bases, and 9 bases separated the two germline ends. The CDR3 runs to 12 residues. Here the CDR3 reads CASSTPGDEQYV. The CDR3 nucleotides are TGTGCCAGTAGTACCCCCGGGGACGAGCAGTACGTC.

The chain combines TRBV12-3 or TRBV12-4 with TRBJ2-7; 13 bases map to TRBD2. The V segment lost 5 bases and the J segment 5 bases; nucleotides outside the gene matches: 6. The CDR3 sequence is 15 residues long. The CDR3 DNA reads as TGTGCCAGCAGTGGACTAGCGGGGGCCGTGCACGAGCAGTACTTC. Translation gives CASSGLAGAVHEQYF.

This clonotype has just a few counts. V usage is TRBV19 and J usage is TRBJ2-3; 8 bases map to TRBD2. Germline values: CDR1 LNHDA, CDR2 SQIVND (reference sequence). The V gene end was trimmed by 3 bases and the J gene end by 4 bases; junction bases not matched to a gene: 18. The CDR3 runs 19 residues. The CDR3 nucleotides are TGTGCCAGTAGTATCGATGTGGCGGGTGCGGGGGGCCGGGCAGATACGCAGTATTTT. This gives the protein CASSIDVAGAGGRADTQYF.

CDR3 sequence: CASSQRGARTDTQYF. DNA for the CDR3: TGTGCCAGCTCACAGCGGGGGGCCCGCACAGATACGCAGTATTTT. The chain joins TRBV18 to TRBJ2-3, with 9 positions matching TRBD2. CDR1 is KGHSH, CDR2 LQKENI, per germline. V shed 4 bases, J shed 1 base, and the junction held 3 bases outside the gene matches. This CDR3 has 15 residues.

J is TRBJ2-3 and V is TRBV28, with TRBD1 matching over 8 bases. Germline CDR1 is MDHEN and CDR2 is SYDVKM. The CDR3 sequence is 17 residues long. After removal of 3 bases from V and 8 bases from J, the junction contained 16 bases not matched to a gene. The CDR3 DNA follows: TGTGCCAGCAGTTTTTTGGGCAGTGGGACAGGTAGGGGTACGCAGTATTTT. This encodes CASSFLGSGTGRGTQYF.

J is TRBJ2-1 and V is TRBV27; 10 bases align to TRBD2. Per the germline V gene, CDR1 is MNHEY and CDR2 is SMNVEV (reference sequence). V was clipped by 4 bases and J by 6 bases; unmatched bases: 6. The CDR3 loop spans 15 amino acids. CDR3 DNA sequence: TGTGCCAGCAGTTCCCCGGGACTAGCGATCAATGAGCAGTTCTTC. It yields the protein CASSSPGLAINEQFF.

In its sample, this clonotype is medium-sized (0.01 to 0.1%). V is TRBV20-1 and J is TRBJ2-1; D gene unclear. Deletions cut 6 bases from V and 4 bases from J, with 4 bases between. The CDR3 is 10 residues long. From germline, CDR1 is DFQATT and CDR2 SNEGSKA (reference sequence). DNA of the CDR3: TGCAGTGCGAAATACAATGAGCAGTTCTTC. Residues: CSAKYNEQFF.

The V call is TRBV4-1, the J call TRBJ1-3; 8 bases line up with TRBD1. Trimming at V came to 4 bases and at J to 8 bases, leaving 13 bases not matched to a gene. Germline V gives CDR1 MGHRA, CDR2 YSYEKL. The CDR3 is 16 amino acids. CDR3 region: CASSRATIPGGDTIYF. The CDR3 DNA follows: TGCGCCAGCAGCCGGGCGACCATTCCAGGGGGCGACACCATATATTTT.

This clonotype has only a few counts. V is TRBV6-2 or TRBV6-3 and J is TRBJ2-1; D is possibly TRBD2 (7 bases). Between the trimmed V and J ends, which lost 7 bases and 3 bases, there was a span of 13 bases. CDR3 size: 14 residues. The germline V gene has CDR1 MNHEY and CDR2 SVGEGT. The DNA for the CDR3 is TGTGCCAGCACGTCGGGGGGCTACTACAATGAGCAGTTCTTC. Translating it yields CASTSGGYYNEQFF.

This clonotype was observed a handful of times. The V gene is TRBV7-9, the J gene TRBJ2-3, with TRBD1 matching over 7 bases. This CDR3 region has 15 residues. In germline, CDR1 is SEHNR, CDR2 FQNEAQ (reference sequence). Trimming removed 5 bases from V and 2 bases from J; junction bases left unmatched: 7. CDR3 amino acids: CASSPRQGTTDTQYF. The CDR3 DNA sequence: TGTGCCAGCAGCCCACGACAGGGAACCACAGATACGCAGTATTTT. The full variable domain, with the rest looked up from reference TRBV7-9 and TRBJ2-3, is DTGVSQNPRHKITKRGQNVTFRCDPISEHNRLYWYRQTLGQGPEFLTYFQNEAQLEKSRLLSDRFSAERPKGSFSTLEIQRTEQGDSAMYLCASSPRQGTTDTQYFGPGTRLTVL.

The V and J genes are TRBV28 and TRBJ2-1, with D perhaps TRBD1 or TRBD2 (5 bases each). Trimming pared 6 bases from V and 3 bases from J, leaving 15 bases between. Germline V gene lookup returns CDR1 MDHEN and CDR2 SYDVKM. The CDR3 has 15 residues. CDR3 loop: CASSLEGSGYNEQFF. CDR3 in DNA: TGTGCCAGCAGCCTTGAGGGGAGCGGCTACAATGAGCAGTTCTTC. Full variable domain (rest looked up from reference TRBV28 and TRBJ2-1): DVKVTQSSRYLVKRTGEKVFLECVQDMDHENMFWYRQDPGLGLRLIYFSYDVKMKEKGDIPEGYSVSREKKERFSLILESASTNQTSMYLCASSLEGSGYNEQFFGPGTRLTVL.

The chain joins TRBV5-1 to TRBJ1-2; 10 nucleotides line up with TRBD1. Germline V CDR1 and CDR2: SGHRS, YFSETQ. V shed 4 bases and J 1 base; nucleotides not matched to a gene: 7. CDR3 length equals 16 residues. The DNA of the CDR3 is TGCGCCAGCAGCCCAAGACAGGGGGCCTTTAACTATGGCTACACCTTC. It yields the protein CASSPRQGAFNYGYTF. Using reference TRBV5-1 and TRBJ1-2 for the parts outside the CDR3, the full variable domain is KAGVTQTPRYLIKTRGQQVTLSCSPISGHRSVSWYQQTPGQGLQFLFEYFSETQRNKGNFPGRFSGRQFSNSRSEMNVSTLELGDSALYLCASSPRQGAFNYGYTFGSGTRLTVV.

The rearrangement links TRBV6-5 to TRBJ2-1; the D gene is possibly TRBD1 (6 bases). V was pared by 7 bases and J by 0 bases, with 13 bases between. CDR1 and CDR2 from the germline V gene are MNHEY and SVGAGI. This CDR3 comprises 15 residues. The CDR3 region is CASNWDKFSYNEQFF. CDR3 sequence (DNA): TGTGCCAGCAACTGGGACAAATTCTCCTACAATGAGCAGTTCTTC.

This clonotype was observed a handful of times. Here the CDR3 reads CASSLEQSYEQYF. In DNA, the CDR3 is TGTGCCAGCAGCTTAGAACAGTCCTACGAGCAGTACTTC. The rearrangement uses TRBV7-9 and TRBJ2-7; D remains ambiguous. V lost 1 base, J lost 1 base, and 5 bases lay in between. Germline CDR1 and CDR2: SEHNR and FQNEAQ (reference sequence). This CDR3 region has 13 residues.

The rearrangement joins TRBV28 to TRBJ1-1; D not certain. The CDR3 contains 11 residues. Germline V gene sequence: CDR1 MDHEN, CDR2 SYDVKM. V was trimmed by 3 bases and J by 8 bases, leaving 7 bases between them. DNA for the CDR3: TGTGCCAGCAGTTTCTATAAGGAAGCTTTCTTT. Encoded protein: CASSFYKEAFF.

Only a few counts were recorded for this clonotype. The rearrangement uses TRBV30 and TRBJ1-1; no clear D gene. From germline, CDR1 is GTSNPN and CDR2 SVGIG (reference sequence). V dropped 3 bases and J dropped 0 bases, with 8 bases sitting between them. The CDR3 loop spans 13 amino acids. CDR3 in amino acids: CAWSKGLNTEAFF. The CDR3 nucleotides read TGTGCCTGGAGCAAAGGGTTGAACACTGAAGCTTTCTTT.

The sample holds one count of this clonotype. V usage is TRBV18 and J usage is TRBJ2-2, with D possibly TRBD1 on 6 matching bases. V was trimmed by 6 bases and J by 5 bases, leaving 19 bases between them. Per the germline V gene, CDR1 is KGHSH and CDR2 is LQKENI. This CDR3 is 16 amino acids long. CDR3 loop: CASSLTYRDKTGELFF. CDR3 DNA sequence: TGTGCCAGCTCTCTCACCTACAGGGACAAGACCGGGGAGCTGTTTTTT.

This clonotype was seen more than once but under ten times. V usage is TRBV6-2 or TRBV6-3 and J usage is TRBJ2-1; D is undetermined. The V gene's germline CDR1 is MNHEY and CDR2 SVGEGT. The CDR3 runs 16 residues. Trimming shortened V by 2 bases and J by 3 bases, and 14 bases separated the two germline ends. The CDR3 DNA follows: TGTGCCAGCAGTTACCCCCGGCTAGTGAGCTACAATGAGCAGTTCTTC. Its translation: CASSYPRLVSYNEQFF.

The chain is built from TRBV10-3 and TRBJ1-3; weak D call: TRBD1 (6 bases). Germline V gene data show CDR1 as ENHRY and CDR2 as SYGVKD. This CDR3 has 16 residues. Trimming shortened V by 4 bases and J by 4 bases, and 17 bases separated the two germline ends. The CDR3 loop reads CAISVPRGVEGNTIYF. Here the CDR3 DNA reads TGTGCCATCAGTGTACCCAGGGGAGTAGAGGGAAACACCATATATTTT.

This chain links TRBV4-2 with TRBJ2-1; 9 nucleotides align to TRBD2. V lost 0 bases, J lost 6 bases, and 6 bases stayed unmatched. Germline V CDR1 and CDR2: LGHNA, YNFKEQ. This CDR3 is built from 16 residues. The CDR3 DNA sequence: TGTGCCAGCAGCCAAGATAACGCGGGGGGGCCCAATGAGCAGTTCTTC. This encodes CASSQDNAGGPNEQFF.